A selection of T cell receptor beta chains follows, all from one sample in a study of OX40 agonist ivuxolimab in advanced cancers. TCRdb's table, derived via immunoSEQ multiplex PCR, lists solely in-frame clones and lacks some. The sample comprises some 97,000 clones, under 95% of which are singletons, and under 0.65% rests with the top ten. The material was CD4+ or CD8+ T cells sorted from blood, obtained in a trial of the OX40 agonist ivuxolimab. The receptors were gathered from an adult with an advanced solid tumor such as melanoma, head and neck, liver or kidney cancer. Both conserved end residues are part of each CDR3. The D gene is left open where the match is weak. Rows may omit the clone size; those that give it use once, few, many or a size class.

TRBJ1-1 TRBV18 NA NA CASSPTVEDTEAFF TGTGCCAGCTCACCGACAGTGGAGGACACTGAAGCTTTCTTT
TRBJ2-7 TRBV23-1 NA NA CASSHPEGPPIYEQYF TGCGCCAGCAGTCACCCGGAGGGGCCACCCATCTACGAGCAGTACTTC
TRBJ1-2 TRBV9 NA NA CASSRTGPNYGYTF TGTGCCAGCAGCCGGACCGGGCCGAACTATGGCTACACCTTC
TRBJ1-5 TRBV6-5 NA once CASNRGSGDQPQHF TGTGCCAGCAACCGAGGGAGCGGGGATCAGCCCCAGCATTTT
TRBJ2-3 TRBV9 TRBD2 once CASSGVGAGRLAGLDTQYF TGTGCCAGCAGCGGAGTGGGTGCGGGAAGACTAGCAGGCTTAGATACGCAGTATTTT
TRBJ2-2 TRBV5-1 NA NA CATSWDTGELFF TGCGCCACCTCATGGGACACCGGGGAGCTGTTTTTT
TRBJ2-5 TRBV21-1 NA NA CASSTGGGSAETQYF TGTGCCAGCAGCACCGGGGGAGGGAGTGCGGAGACCCAGTACTTC
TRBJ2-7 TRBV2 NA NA CASKSTPGYF TGTGCCAGCAAAAGCACTCCGGGGTACTTC
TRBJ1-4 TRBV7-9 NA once CASSPDTLRGLREKLFF TGTGCCAGCAGCCCGGACACTCTCCGCGGCCTCCGGGAAAAACTGTTTTTT
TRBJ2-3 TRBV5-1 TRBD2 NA CASSLAAGGPADTQYF TGCGCCAGCAGCTTGGCCGCGGGAGGGCCAGCGGATACGCAGTATTTT
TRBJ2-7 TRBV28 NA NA CASRVSGPNSYEQYF TGTGCCAGCAGGGTAAGCGGGCCTAACTCCTACGAGCAGTACTTC
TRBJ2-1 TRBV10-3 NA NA CAISELVNNEQFF TGTGCCATCAGTGAACTAGTAAACAATGAGCAGTTCTTC
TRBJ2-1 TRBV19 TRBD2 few CASSLPGSGRLNEQFF TGTGCCAGTAGTCTCCCGGGGAGCGGGAGGTTAAATGAGCAGTTCTTC
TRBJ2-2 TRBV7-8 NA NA CASSPIQGINTGELFF TGTGCCAGCAGCCCAATTCAGGGGATAAACACCGGGGAGCTGTTTTTT
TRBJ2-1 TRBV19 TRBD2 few CASRSSGRWGNEQFF TGTGCCAGTAGGTCTAGCGGGAGGTGGGGCAATGAGCAGTTCTTC
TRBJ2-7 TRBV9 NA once CASSVEASEAYEQYF TGTGCCAGCAGCGTAGAGGCTAGCGAGGCCTACGAGCAGTACTTC
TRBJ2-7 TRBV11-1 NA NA CASSGSLQLYEQYF TGTGCCAGCAGCGGTAGCTTACAGCTTTACGAGCAGTACTTC
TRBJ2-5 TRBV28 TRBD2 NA CASRPDGRAGETQYF TGTGCCAGCCGCCCCGACGGGAGGGCCGGGGAGACCCAGTACTTC
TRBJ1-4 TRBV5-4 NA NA CASSLDRWGEKLFF TGTGCCAGCAGCTTGGACCGGTGGGGGGAAAAACTGTTTTTT
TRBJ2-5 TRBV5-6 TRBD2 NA CASSLVLAGQETQYF TGTGCCAGCAGCTTGGTCCTAGCGGGACAAGAGACCCAGTACTTC
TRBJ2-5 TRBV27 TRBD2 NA CASSPGLKETQYF TGTGCCAGCAGTCCGGGACTAAAGGAGACCCAGTACTTC
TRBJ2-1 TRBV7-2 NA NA CASSLARGIYNEQFF TGTGCCAGCAGCTTAGCTAGGGGGATTTACAATGAGCAGTTCTTC
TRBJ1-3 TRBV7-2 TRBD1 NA CASSQRQGASGNTIYF TGTGCCAGCAGCCAACGCCAGGGGGCCAGTGGAAACACCATATATTTT
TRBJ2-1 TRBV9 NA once CASSVDTGSSYNEQFF TGTGCCAGCAGCGTAGATACAGGGAGCTCCTACAATGAGCAGTTCTTC
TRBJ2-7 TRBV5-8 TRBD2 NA CASSHRGGSYEQYF TGTGCCAGCAGCCACCGCGGGGGCTCCTACGAGCAGTACTTC
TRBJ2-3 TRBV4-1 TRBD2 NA CASSQVWTSGRAGTQYF TGCGCCAGCAGCCAAGTGTGGACTAGCGGGAGGGCCGGTACGCAGTATTTT
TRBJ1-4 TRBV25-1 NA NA CASSESRFPRMEKEKLFF TGTGCCAGCAGTGAATCCCGATTTCCCAGGATGGAGAAGGAAAAACTGTTTTTT
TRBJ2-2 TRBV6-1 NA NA CASSGTGELFF TGTGCCAGCAGTGGCACCGGGGAGCTGTTTTTT
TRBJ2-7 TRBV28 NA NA CASSFVQSTYEQYF TGTGCCAGCAGTTTCGTACAGAGTACCTACGAGCAGTACTTC
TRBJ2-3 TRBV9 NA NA CASSRERQNTDTQYF TGTGCCAGCAGCCGAGAGCGGCAAAATACAGATACGCAGTATTTT
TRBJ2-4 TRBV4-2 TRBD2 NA CASSRNLLPGLAGSGNIQYF TGTGCCAGCAGCCGGAACCTATTACCGGGACTAGCGGGATCGGGGAACATTCAGTACTTC
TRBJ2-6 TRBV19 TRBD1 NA CASSGQAPGANVLTF TGTGCCAGTAGTGGACAGGCTCCTGGGGCCAACGTCCTGACTTTC
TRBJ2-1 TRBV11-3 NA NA CASRFERNEQFF TGTGCCAGCAGATTTGAGCGGAATGAGCAGTTCTTC
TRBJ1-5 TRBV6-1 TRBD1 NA CASSEGQGSNQPQHF TGTGCCAGCAGTGAAGGACAGGGCAGCAATCAGCCCCAGCATTTT
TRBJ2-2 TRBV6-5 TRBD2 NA CASNAGLAVTGELFF TGTGCCAGCAACGCGGGACTAGCGGTGACCGGGGAGCTGTTTTTT
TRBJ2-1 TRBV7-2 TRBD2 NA CASSLLQREGQFF TGTGCCAGCAGCTTACTCCAGCGGGAGGGCCAGTTCTTC
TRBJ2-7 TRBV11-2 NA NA CASSLGQLYEQYF TGTGCCAGCAGCTTGGGACAACTCTACGAGCAGTACTTC
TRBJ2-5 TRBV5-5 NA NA CASSLGAFQETQYF TGTGCCAGCAGCTTGGGGGCCTTCCAAGAGACCCAGTACTTC
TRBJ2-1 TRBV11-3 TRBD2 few CASSYSGAGEQFF TGTGCCAGCAGCTACAGCGGGGCGGGTGAGCAGTTCTTC
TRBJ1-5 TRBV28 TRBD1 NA CASSLPRQGGQHF TGTGCCAGCAGTTTACCCCGACAGGGAGGTCAGCATTTT
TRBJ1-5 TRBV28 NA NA CASREGRQPQHF TGTGCCAGCAGGGAGGGCCGTCAGCCCCAGCATTTT
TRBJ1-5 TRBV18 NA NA CASSPPGSLINQPQHF TGTGCCAGCTCACCCCCCGGGTCCCTCATCAATCAGCCCCAGCATTTT